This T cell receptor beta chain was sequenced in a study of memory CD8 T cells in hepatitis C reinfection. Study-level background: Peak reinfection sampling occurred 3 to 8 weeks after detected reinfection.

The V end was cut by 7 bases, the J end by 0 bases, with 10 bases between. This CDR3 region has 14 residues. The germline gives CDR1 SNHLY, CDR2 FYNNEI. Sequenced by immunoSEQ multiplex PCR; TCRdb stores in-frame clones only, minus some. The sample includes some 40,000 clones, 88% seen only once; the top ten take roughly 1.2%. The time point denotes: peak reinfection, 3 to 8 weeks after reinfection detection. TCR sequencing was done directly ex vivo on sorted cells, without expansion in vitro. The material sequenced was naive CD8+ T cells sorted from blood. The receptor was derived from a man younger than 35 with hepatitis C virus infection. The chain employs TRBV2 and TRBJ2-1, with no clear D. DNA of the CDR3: TGTGCCAGCAATCAGGATAGCTCCTACAATGAGCAGTTCTTC. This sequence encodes CASNQDSSYNEQFF.